One sample yielded the 29 T cell receptor beta chains listed below, sequenced in a study of blood T cells in healthy people across ages. A second PCR of about 7 to 12 cycles used a sample-barcoded 5' primer and a J-beta primer mix. TCRdb reanalysed the 5' RACE reads using MiXCR and keeps one entry per CDR3 protein. The sample lists some 560,000 distinct CDR3 sequences, about 27% seen once, with approximately 3.3% in the top ten. These data were also filed under a second study, of T cells of mothers and their children.

The specimen sequenced was blood. The receptors were gathered from a boy aged 2 to 10 in good health.

The chain combines TRBV12-5 with TRBJ2-5, with 10 bases lining up with TRBD1. V lost 0 bases and J lost 5; bases outside the gene matches: 9. Germline CDR1 LGHNT, CDR2 FRNRAP. The CDR3 is made up of 17 amino acids. CDR3 region: CASGLVVGQGGKETQYF. DNA of the CDR3: TGTGCTAGTGGTTTGGTAGTCGGACAGGGGGGGAAGGAGACCCAGTACTTC.

The genes are TRBV11-2 and TRBJ2-7; the match to TRBD2 covers 7 bases. This CDR3 has 16 amino acids. The V gene's germline CDR1 is SGHAT and CDR2 FQNNGV. After removal of 1 base from V and 0 bases from J, the junction contained 6 bases not matched to a gene. The CDR3 sequence is CASSLVAASGSYEQYF. CDR3 nucleotide sequence: TGTGCCAGCAGCTTAGTAGCGGCTAGCGGCTCCTACGAGCAGTACTTC. The variable domain in full, completed from reference TRBV11-2 and TRBJ2-7, reads EAGVAQSPRYKIIEKRQSVAFWCNPISGHATLYWYQQILGQGPKLLIQFQNNGVVDDSQLPKDRFSAERLKGVDSTLKIQPAKLEDSAVYLCASSLVAASGSYEQYFGPGTRLTVT.

The chain carries TRBV5-4 and TRBJ1-2; D is ambiguous. V was pared by 1 base and J by 4 bases, with 8 bases between. Germline CDR1 and CDR2: SGHNT and YYREEE (reference sequence). The CDR3 is 13 amino acids. The CDR3 DNA reads as TGTGCCAGCAGCTTGTCTACTTCCTATGGCTACACCTTC. Its protein is CASSLSTSYGYTF.

The V and J genes are TRBV20-1 and TRBJ2-1, with D tentatively TRBD1 (7 bases). The DNA end lines up better with TRBJ2-7; the J call may be wrong. This CDR3 region has 14 residues. The germline V gene encodes CDR1 DFQATT and CDR2 SNEGSKA (reference sequence). The CDR3 DNA reads as TGCAGTGCTAGGGGACAGTCTCGGGGGAACGAGCAGTACTTC. Amino acid sequence: CSARGQSRGNEQYF.

This chain joins TRBV4-3 and TRBJ1-2; TRBD1 might be the D (5 bases). Deletions cut 2 bases from V and 5 bases from J, with 9 bases between. The CDR3 covers 13 residues. The germline V gene has CDR1 LGHNA and CDR2 YSLEER. Written as DNA, the CDR3 is TGCGCCAGCAGCCAACAGGGCCCTTATGGCTACACCTTC. It encodes CASSQQGPYGYTF.

The genes are TRBV7-9 and TRBJ2-2; D possibly corresponds to TRBD2 (6 bases). Germline-derived CDR1 and CDR2 are SEHNR and FQNEAQ (reference sequence). Trimming left V 3 bases short and J 4 bases short, with 15 bases between. The CDR3 loop spans 16 amino acids. Written as DNA, the CDR3 is TGTGCCAGCAGCTTGGGGCTAGCGCGAGGCACCGGGGAGCTGTTTTTT. Its translation is CASSLGLARGTGELFF.

V gene TRBV9 combines with J gene TRBJ2-5; D is uncertain. The germline V gene has CDR1 SGDLS and CDR2 YYNGEE. The CDR3 has 15 residues. The V end lost 1 base, the J end lost 0 bases, and 10 bases lay between the germline ends. CDR3 sequence (DNA): TGTGCCAGCAGCGTATTGGGTACGAACCAAGAGACCCAGTACTTC. Translated: CASSVLGTNQETQYF.

The V and J genes are TRBV12-3 or TRBV12-4 and TRBJ1-3; D gene ambiguous. Trimming pared 6 bases from V and 9 bases from J, leaving 9 bases between. This CDR3 is built from 11 residues. The chain's CDR3 is CASSQAFTIYF. The CDR3 DNA sequence: TGTGCCAGCAGCCAGGCCTTCACCATATATTTT.

The gene calls are TRBV12-3 or TRBV12-4 and TRBJ1-6, with TRBD1 as a possible D gene (5 bases). Trimming stripped 6 bases from V and 10 bases from J, with 22 bases between. This CDR3 has 16 residues. CDR3 loop: CASSLHGTQGGSPLHF. CDR3 coding DNA: TGTGCCAGCAGCCTACACGGGACCCAGGGAGGATCACCCCTCCACTTT.

This chain uses TRBV9 with TRBJ1-6, with TRBD1 matching over 7 bases. The CDR3 covers 14 residues. Germline V CDR1 and CDR2: SGDLS, YYNGEE. Trimming removed 4 bases from V and 7 bases from J; junction bases left unmatched: 5. CDR3 in amino acids: CASSMPGQNSPLHF. The DNA of the CDR3 is TGTGCCAGCAGCATGCCGGGACAGAATTCACCCCTCCACTTT.

This chain connects TRBV5-6 to TRBJ2-3, with TRBD2 identical over 7 bases. Germline CDR1 SGHDT, CDR2 YYEEEE. The CDR3 is made up of 15 amino acids. V was pared by 0 bases and J by 4 bases, with 5 bases of the junction left unmatched. The CDR3 protein is CASSLGGSGSDTQYF. The CDR3 coding sequence is TGTGCCAGCAGCTTGGGCGGGAGCGGGTCAGATACGCAGTATTTT.

The genes are TRBV3-1 and TRBJ2-7, with 12 bases aligning to TRBD2. The CDR3 has 17 residues. Germline V gene sequence: CDR1 LGHDT, CDR2 YNNKEL (reference sequence). Germline trimming cut 7 bases from V and 0 bases from J; bases unmatched to any gene: 10. Here the CDR3 reads CASTSGTSGHSSYEQYF. CDR3 DNA: TGTGCCAGCACCTCTGGGACTAGCGGGCATAGCTCCTACGAGCAGTACTTC.

This rearrangement joins TRBV6-1 to TRBJ2-2, with 9 bases fitting TRBD1. Germline-derived CDR1 and CDR2 are MNHNS and SASEGT. The CDR3 is 15 amino acids. Trimming at V came to 6 bases and at J to 5 bases, leaving 7 bases not matched to a gene. The chain's CDR3 is CASRRTGVKTGELFF. DNA for the CDR3: TGTGCCAGCAGGAGGACAGGGGTTAAGACCGGGGAGCTGTTTTTT.

This clonotype showed up just a few times. V gene TRBV4-2 combines with J gene TRBJ1-6; D unclear. The CDR3 is 12 residues long. Between the trimmed V and J ends, which lost 0 bases and 9 bases, there was a span of 3 bases. The germline V gene has CDR1 LGHNA and CDR2 YNFKEQ. The CDR3 here is CASSQDSSPLHF. For the CDR3, the DNA is TGTGCCAGCAGCCAAGACAGTTCACCCCTCCACTTT.

Comment on this clonotype: The CDR3 does not close with the conserved phenylalanine or tryptophan, likely indicating a read error. The rearrangement uses TRBV12-3 or TRBV12-4 and TRBJ2-3; the match to TRBD2 covers 7 bases. The CDR3 runs 14 residues. Trimming took 6 bases from V and 4 from J; bases not matched to a gene: 7. This chain's CDR3 is CASRRLAVSDTQYL. The DNA for the CDR3 is TGTGCCAGCAGAAGACTAGCAGTATCAGATACGCAGTATCTT.

The chain is built from TRBV12-3 or TRBV12-4 and TRBJ2-5, with D perhaps TRBD1 or TRBD2 (5 bases each). The CDR3 is made up of 14 amino acids. V lost 4 bases, J lost 1 base, and 10 bases lay in between. This chain's CDR3 is CASSSGPTQETQYF. For the CDR3, the DNA is TGTGCCAGCAGTTCGGGACCGACCCAAGAGACCCAGTACTTC.

Only a few counts were recorded for this clonotype. J is TRBJ1-6 and V is TRBV6-5; 9 bases fit TRBD1. Germline loops: CDR1 MNHEY, CDR2 SVGAGI. The CDR3 totals 13 residues. The junction had 4 bases not matched to a gene; V was cut back by 6 bases and J by 10 bases. The CDR3 protein is CASRGQGMSPLHF. The DNA of the CDR3 is TGTGCCAGCAGGGGACAGGGAATGTCACCCCTCCACTTT.

V is TRBV7-9 and J is TRBJ2-1; 12 nucleotides agree with TRBD2. V lost 1 base, J lost 5 bases, and 9 bases stayed unmatched. Germline assignment: CDR1 SEHNR and CDR2 FQNEAQ (reference sequence). This CDR3 is built from 18 residues. The CDR3 protein is CASSLELAGGFRDNEQFF. The CDR3, as DNA: TGTGCCAGCAGCTTAGAACTAGCGGGAGGCTTTAGGGACAATGAGCAGTTCTTC.

This clonotype was counted a few times. The J gene is TRBJ1-5, the V gene TRBV27; TRBD1 might be the D (6 bases). CDR3 length equals 14 residues. Germline CDR1 is MNHEY and CDR2 is SMNVEV (reference sequence). The ends were cut back, 5 bases at V and 4 bases at J, with 12 bases in the middle. The CDR3 spells CASSTLTGNQPQHF. Written as DNA, the CDR3 is TGTGCCAGCAGTACCTTGACAGGTAATCAGCCCCAGCATTTT.

This clonotype has just a few counts. This sequence joins TRBV6-5 and TRBJ2-4; TRBD2 matches at 8 bases. After removal of 9 bases from V and 6 bases from J, the junction contained 1 base not matched to a gene. In germline, CDR1 is MNHEY, CDR2 SVGAGI. The CDR3 totals 11 residues. The CDR3 reads CASRGGNIQYF. The CDR3 nucleotides are TGTGCCAGTCGGGGGGGAAACATTCAGTACTTC.

The rearrangement joins TRBV6-2 or TRBV6-3 to TRBJ2-5; 10 nucleotides align to TRBD2. The closer fit of TRBJ2-1 to the DNA end suggests the J call may be wrong. Germline CDR1 and CDR2: MNHEY and SVGEGT. The CDR3 is made up of 21 amino acids. The CDR3, as DNA: TGTGCCAGCAGGAAGTTAGAATTGCGTCTAGCGGGGGTCAGGGGCGGCAATGAGCAGTTCTTC. Encoded protein: CASRKLELRLAGVRGGNEQFF.

This clonotype turned up a few times. The chain employs TRBV12-3 or TRBV12-4 and TRBJ2-7; 8 bases line up with TRBD2. The CDR3 runs 15 residues. The junction had 10 bases not matched to a gene; V was cut back by 7 bases and J by 2 bases. The DNA of the CDR3 is TGTGCCAGCATTCGTTCGGCGGGAGGTGCCTACGAGCAGTACTTC. Its protein is CASIRSAGGAYEQYF.

This chain joins TRBV20-1 and TRBJ2-5; TRBD2 matches at 12 bases. Trimming removed 6 bases from V and 4 bases from J; junction bases left unmatched: 9. CDR3 length equals 15 residues. The germline gives CDR1 DFQATT, CDR2 SNEGSKA (reference sequence). CDR3 protein: CSARTSGGRRETQYF. CDR3 nucleotide sequence: TGCAGTGCCCGTACTAGCGGGGGGAGGAGAGAGACCCAGTACTTC.

The V and J genes are TRBV6-2 or TRBV6-3 and TRBJ1-2, with a possible D match to TRBD1 (6 bases). V lost 10 bases to trimming and J lost 1 base, with 16 bases between them. The germline gives CDR1 MNHEY, CDR2 SVGEGT. CDR3 length: 14 residues. The CDR3 region has the DNA TGTGCCATCAACCGGGACACGGATAACTATGGCTACACCTTC. This gives the protein CAINRDTDNYGYTF.

The chain joins TRBV6-2 or TRBV6-3 to TRBJ2-1; D gene uncertain. The length of the CDR3 is 13 residues. Germline CDR1 and CDR2: MNHEY and SVGEGT. Trimming took 2 bases from V and 8 from J, leaving 10 bases between them. CDR3 amino acids: CASSYVLRDEQFF. The CDR3, as DNA: TGTGCCAGCAGTTACGTCTTAAGAGATGAGCAGTTCTTC.

This clonotype was seen only a few times. The chain carries TRBV29-1 and TRBJ2-3; 7 nucleotides agree with TRBD2. CDR1 and CDR2 (germline): SQVTM, ANQGSEA. The V and J ends lost 6 bases and 2 bases, in that order; junction bases with no gene match: 14. CDR3 length: 16 amino acids. The chain's CDR3 is CSVGPLAGEVTDTQYF. Written as DNA, the CDR3 is TGCAGCGTGGGTCCTTTGGCGGGAGAAGTCACAGATACGCAGTATTTT.

This clonotype was seen only a few times. The chain links TRBV9 to TRBJ2-5, with 8 bases that match TRBD2. Germline CDR1 SGDLS, CDR2 YYNGEE. This CDR3 has 15 residues. V lost 2 bases, J lost 5 bases, and 8 bases stayed unmatched. The CDR3 region has the DNA TGTGCCAGCAGCGTGAGCGGGGGTAGTGGGGAGACCCAGTACTTC. Its translation: CASSVSGGSGETQYF.

A few counts support this clonotype. This rearrangement joins TRBV10-3 to TRBJ1-1; D unclear. Between the trimmed V and J ends, which lost 2 bases and 1 base, there was a span of 11 bases. Germline CDR1 is ENHRY and CDR2 is SYGVKD. This CDR3 has 15 amino acids. The CDR3 loop is CAISETLTPNTEAFF. The CDR3 nucleotides are TGTGCCATCAGTGAGACCCTAACACCGAACACTGAAGCTTTCTTT.

In DNA, the CDR3 is TGTGCCAGCAGCCAAGGGACAGGGGGAGAGACCCAGTACTTC. It specifies CASSQGTGGETQYF. The J gene is TRBJ2-5, the V gene TRBV3-1, with TRBD1 matching 10 bases. Germline CDR1 is LGHDT and CDR2 is YNNKEL (reference sequence). The CDR3 consists of 14 residues. V gave up 1 base and J gave up 4 bases; unmatched junction bases: 0.